This T cell receptor (beta chain) came from a study of cytomegalovirus exposure and HLA in healthy donors. Study findings and constraints: Presence/absence analyses rested on an assumption that sequencing depth was roughly uniform across donors.

Regarding this clone: Its target is unknown.

This CDR3 region has 13 residues. Trimming removed 5 bases from V and 1 base from J, with 8 bases in between. Germline CDR1 is SEHNR and CDR2 is FQNEAQ (reference sequence). PCR primers comprised 60 Vbeta and 13 Jbeta primers. The table came from immunoSEQ multiplex PCR; TCRdb's copy has only in-frame clones and leaves some out. The sample shows over 120,000 clones, 65% to 85% of them seen only once. The chain has TRBV7-9 and TRBJ1-1; D perhaps matches TRBD1 (5 bases). Source material: PBMCs. This receptor was obtained from a man aged 25-45 years in good health and CMV-seronegative. The CDR3 coding sequence is TGTGCCAGCAGCCGAACAGGGAACACTGAAGCTTTCTTT. Amino acid sequence: CASSRTGNTEAFF.